This T cell receptor (beta chain) was found in a study of technical replicates of blood from several donors (dated by TCRdb to the late 2010s). Libraries were prepared through the immunoSEQ multiplex PCR assay. Drawn from immuneACCESS, this table holds only the in-frame rearrangements with V and J called that TCRdb kept. Clones are partly lost; checked studies trace under half to an unresolved V gene and leave the rest unexplained. In this sample the table shows under 95,000 clones, 90% to 95% of which occur a single time. Less than 0.3% of the sample rests with the top ten. Regarding this clone: The antigen it binds to is not known. Within one base of it there is no much larger clone, and no base qualities were kept.

The CDR3 numbers 14 residues from cysteine through phenylalanine. The read is trimmed to its CDR3 DNA, 42 bases read in frame from base 1. The germline V gene encodes CDR1 MNHEY and CDR2 SMNVEV (reference sequence). V loses 10 bases at its end and J loses 6 bases; junction bases beyond the gene matches: 9. This clonotype was obtained from a human donor in good health. The specimen was T cells isolated from PBMCs. The receptor chain draws on TRBV27 and TRBJ1-4, with 9 bases matching TRBD1. The encoded CDR3 is CATGVDRGDEKLFF. Read as DNA, the sequence is TGTGCCACCGGAGTGGACAGGGGAGATGAAAAACTGTTTTTT.